These 12 T cell receptor beta chains originate from one sample sequenced in a study of blood T cells in healthy people across ages. Alongside a J-beta primer mix, a sample-barcoded 5' primer served in a second PCR lasting about 7 to 12 cycles. TCRdb re-called the 5' RACE reads through MiXCR, storing one row per CDR3 protein. There are around 1.1 million distinct CDR3 sequences in the sample; approximately 38% occur only once, and about 12% lies in the top ten. The sequencing input was blood. The receptors come from a man younger than 35 in good health.

The V and J genes are TRBV7-2 and TRBJ2-1; possible D gene TRBD1, 5 bases. This CDR3 has 14 amino acids. The V end was cut by 5 bases, the J end by 5 bases, with 13 bases between. Germline lookup yields CDR1 SGHTA and CDR2 FQGNSA. The CDR3 sequence: CASSPYDSHNEQFF. CDR3 bases: TGTGCCAGCAGCCCTTACGACAGTCACAATGAGCAGTTCTTC.

The chain couples TRBV10-3 to TRBJ2-7; unclear D gene. CDR3 length equals 14 residues. CDR1 and CDR2 (germline): ENHRY, SYGVKD. The germline V and J ends were trimmed by 6 bases and 0 bases, with 12 bases remaining between them. CDR3 coding DNA: TGTGCCATCAGGATAGGACCTCGCTCCTACGAGCAGTACTTC. This sequence encodes CAIRIGPRSYEQYF.

The CDR3 region has the DNA TGTGCCAGCAGCTTAGCGAGTAGACTAGCGGGACTTTACAATGAGCAGTACTTC. Residues: CASSLASRLAGLYNEQYF. The rearrangement links TRBV7-2 to TRBJ2-1, with 11 nucleotides matching TRBD2. The DNA end lines up better with TRBJ2-7; the J call may be wrong. Germline CDR1 SGHTA, CDR2 FQGNSA. The CDR3 runs 18 residues.

This sequence joins TRBV12-3 or TRBV12-4 and TRBJ2-5; D is perhaps TRBD2 (5 bases). The CDR3 totals 14 residues. V shed 6 bases and J shed 2 bases, with 13 bases lying between them. The CDR3 DNA sequence: TGTGCCAGCAGCCGGGATATCCAACAAGAGACCCAGTACTTC. Translating it yields CASSRDIQQETQYF.

Only a few counts were recorded for this clonotype. This chain connects TRBV4-3 to TRBJ2-3, with 8 bases aligning to TRBD2. The CDR3 is 14 residues long. With V trimmed by 4 bases and J by 7 bases, 7 bases remained unmatched. CDR1 is LGHNA, CDR2 YSLEER, per germline. DNA of the CDR3: TGCGCCAGCAGCCTCGGGGGGGACCGGAATACGCAGTATTTT. Protein sequence: CASSLGGDRNTQYF.

This clonotype was seen a handful of times. The chain links TRBV5-1 to TRBJ2-1, with TRBD2 matching over 12 bases. The germline V gene has CDR1 SGHRS and CDR2 YFSETQ. The CDR3 is made up of 16 amino acids. With 0 bases clipped from V and 7 bases from J, the junction kept 5 bases outside the gene matches. The DNA for the CDR3 is TGCGCCAGCAGCTTGGTCCCGACTAGCGGGGGTAATGAGCAGTTCTTC. Protein product: CASSLVPTSGGNEQFF.

V usage is TRBV10-3 and J usage is TRBJ2-2, with a tentative D call TRBD1 (6 bases). V was pared by 4 bases and J by 5 bases, with 14 bases between. Germline V gene lookup returns CDR1 ENHRY and CDR2 SYGVKD. This CDR3 spans 15 amino acids. The CDR3 nucleotides read TGTGCCATCAGTGGTACAGGGCCACAAACCGGGGAGCTGTTTTTT. Its protein is CAISGTGPQTGELFF.

This clonotype showed up just a few times. The V gene is TRBV5-6, the J gene TRBJ1-2; D is perhaps TRBD1 (5 bases). Looked up from germline, CDR1 is SGHDT and CDR2 is YYEEEE. CDR3 size: 18 residues. V was trimmed by 5 bases and J by 1 base, leaving 24 bases between them. The CDR3 loop is CASSRPAGRGGYNYGYTF. The CDR3 bases are TGTGCCAGCAGTCGACCTGCAGGGAGGGGAGGCTATAACTATGGCTACACCTTC.

The chain couples TRBV4-2 to TRBJ2-1; D may correspond to TRBD1 or TRBD2 (5 bases each). The end of the DNA aligns better with TRBJ2-7, so the J call may be wrong. This CDR3 contains 17 residues. Germline V gives CDR1 LGHNA, CDR2 YNFKEQ. This chain's CDR3 is CASSHEKGPGTYNEQYF. CDR3 coding DNA: TGTGCCAGCAGCCATGAAAAGGGACCAGGCACCTACAATGAGCAGTACTTC.

This clonotype was recorded a few times. The V gene is TRBV20-1, the J gene TRBJ2-7, with 7 nucleotides matching TRBD2. The CDR3 length is 15 residues. V lost 0 bases, J lost 4 bases, and 9 bases stayed unmatched. Germline-derived CDR1 and CDR2 are DFQATT and SNEGSKA (reference sequence). CDR3 loop: CSARDLLGGTYEQYF. The CDR3 DNA follows: TGCAGTGCTAGAGATCTCTTGGGGGGGACTTACGAGCAGTACTTC.

The chain combines TRBV6-5 with TRBJ2-1, with 13 bases matching TRBD2. Losses at the gene ends were 6 bases for V and 10 bases for J; bases not matched to a gene: 9. Per germline, CDR1 MNHEY and CDR2 SVGAGI. This CDR3 has 15 residues. This CDR3 reads CASSRLAGGTIEQFF. The CDR3 nucleotides are TGTGCCAGCAGCCGACTAGCGGGGGGTACAATCGAGCAGTTCTTC.

The sample holds a few counts of this clonotype. The chain combines TRBV12-5 with TRBJ2-3; TRBD1 matches at 7 bases. The V segment lost 0 bases and the J segment 3 bases; nucleotides outside the gene matches: 9. Germline V lookup: CDR1 LGHNT, CDR2 FRNRAP. The CDR3 length is 17 residues. This CDR3 is CASGLVQLGQETDTQYF. CDR3 DNA sequence: TGTGCTAGTGGTTTGGTACAGTTAGGACAGGAAACAGATACGCAGTATTTT.